The rows below give T cell receptor beta chains drawn from one sample of a study of shared clonotypes between healthy human individuals. The assay was immunoSEQ multiplex PCR, and TCRdb's table has in-frame clones only and misses some. Of 2 million to 2.5 million clones in the sample, approximately 93% were seen once. Sequencing was done on a sample of naive CD4+ T cells from PBMCs. All receptors come from a man between 18 and 35 years old in good health. Some clones in this sample may be carry-over from other donors' samples. The CDR3 runs from the conserved cysteine through the conserved F or W. Fields, in order: clone size, CDR3 length, J gene, D gene, V gene, CDR3 protein, CDR3 DNA. D genes are given only for firm matches. A clone size is listed for some rows: how often the clone was seen (once, few, many), or a class if it is expanded.

abundance: .; len: 15; j_gene: TRBJ2-7; d_gene: TRBD2; v_gene: TRBV18; CDR3aa: CASSPQAGGPREQYF; CDR3nt: TGTGCCAGCTCACCTCAAGCGGGAGGGCCGAGGGAGCAGTACTTC
abundance: .; len: 15; j_gene: TRBJ2-3; d_gene: TRBD2; v_gene: TRBV9; CDR3aa: CASSLLAGGTDTQYF; CDR3nt: TGTGCCAGCAGCTTACTAGCGGGAGGCACAGATACGCAGTATTTT
abundance: .; len: 15; j_gene: TRBJ1-5; d_gene: TRBD1; v_gene: TRBV5-5; CDR3aa: CASSLRDRRDQPQHF; CDR3nt: TGTGCCAGCAGCTTGAGGGACAGGCGGGATCAGCCCCAGCATTTT
abundance: .; len: 15; j_gene: TRBJ2-7; d_gene: .; v_gene: TRBV4-2; CDR3aa: CASSRIVADSYEQYF; CDR3nt: TGTGCCAGCAGCCGAATTGTAGCGGACTCCTACGAGCAGTACTTC
abundance: .; len: 14; j_gene: TRBJ2-1; d_gene: .; v_gene: TRBV11-1; CDR3aa: CASTPDLGYNEQFF; CDR3nt: TGTGCCAGCACCCCTGATCTGGGGTACAATGAGCAGTTCTTC
abundance: few; len: 15; j_gene: TRBJ2-7; d_gene: TRBD2; v_gene: TRBV4-2; CDR3aa: CASSQDLAGGYEQYF; CDR3nt: TGTGCCAGCAGCCAAGATCTAGCGGGAGGGTACGAGCAGTACTTC
abundance: .; len: 15; j_gene: TRBJ2-2; d_gene: TRBD1; v_gene: TRBV2; CDR3aa: CASSPGQGATGELFF; CDR3nt: TGTGCCAGCAGTCCGGGACAGGGGGCCACCGGGGAGCTGTTTTTT
abundance: once; len: 17; j_gene: TRBJ2-2; d_gene: TRBD1; v_gene: TRBV7-9; CDR3aa: CASSLFGTGTFTGELFF; CDR3nt: TGTGCCAGCAGCTTATTCGGGACAGGTACTTTCACCGGGGAGCTGTTTTTT
abundance: .; len: 17; j_gene: TRBJ2-3; d_gene: .; v_gene: TRBV9; CDR3aa: CASTSNSLSFSTDTQYF; CDR3nt: TGTGCCAGCACCTCAAACTCGCTTAGCTTTAGCACAGATACGCAGTATTTT
abundance: few; len: 13; j_gene: TRBJ2-5; d_gene: .; v_gene: TRBV7-9; CDR3aa: CASSLAGGETQYF; CDR3nt: TGTGCCAGCAGCTTAGCGGGAGGAGAGACCCAGTACTTC
abundance: .; len: 12; j_gene: TRBJ2-1; d_gene: .; v_gene: TRBV7-9; CDR3aa: CASSFHQNGQFF; CDR3nt: TGTGCCAGCAGCTTTCACCAGAATGGGCAGTTCTTC
abundance: .; len: 12; j_gene: TRBJ2-1; d_gene: .; v_gene: TRBV11-2; CDR3aa: CASSLEASSQFF; CDR3nt: TGTGCCAGCAGCTTAGAGGCTAGTTCCCAGTTCTTC
abundance: .; len: 16; j_gene: TRBJ2-2; d_gene: .; v_gene: TRBV4-1; CDR3aa: CASSQDFRGLTGELFF; CDR3nt: TGCGCCAGCAGCCAAGATTTTAGGGGACTCACCGGGGAGCTGTTTTTT
abundance: .; len: 16; j_gene: TRBJ2-4; d_gene: .; v_gene: TRBV18; CDR3aa: CASSPIGETSKNIQYF; CDR3nt: TGTGCCAGCTCACCAATTGGGGAAACGAGCAAAAACATTCAGTACTTC
abundance: .; len: 12; j_gene: TRBJ1-3; d_gene: .; v_gene: TRBV9; CDR3aa: CASNPGLGAIYF; CDR3nt: TGTGCCAGCAACCCTGGCCTAGGGGCCATATATTTT
abundance: .; len: 14; j_gene: TRBJ2-3; d_gene: .; v_gene: TRBV7-2; CDR3aa: CASTQGAFTDTQYF; CDR3nt: TGTGCCAGCACCCAAGGGGCTTTCACAGATACGCAGTATTTT
abundance: .; len: 11; j_gene: TRBJ1-2; d_gene: .; v_gene: TRBV6-1; CDR3aa: CATYLEGGYTF; CDR3nt: TGTGCCACCTACCTGGAGGGGGGCTACACCTTC
abundance: .; len: 15; j_gene: TRBJ1-2; d_gene: TRBD1; v_gene: TRBV28; CDR3aa: CASRTQDRGGYGYTF; CDR3nt: TGTGCCAGCAGAACCCAGGACAGGGGCGGCTATGGCTACACCTTC
abundance: .; len: 13; j_gene: TRBJ2-3; d_gene: TRBD2; v_gene: TRBV14; CDR3aa: CASSRLAADTQYF; CDR3nt: TGTGCCAGCAGCCGGCTAGCGGCAGATACGCAGTATTTT
abundance: .; len: 15; j_gene: TRBJ1-5; d_gene: .; v_gene: TRBV4-1; CDR3aa: CASSQDWGGNQPQHF; CDR3nt: TGCGCCAGCAGCCAAGATTGGGGGGGCAATCAGCCCCAGCATTTT
abundance: .; len: 13; j_gene: TRBJ2-1; d_gene: .; v_gene: TRBV28; CDR3aa: CASISTDHNEQFF; CDR3nt: TGTGCCAGCATTTCGACGGACCACAATGAGCAGTTCTTC
abundance: .; len: 13; j_gene: TRBJ2-3; d_gene: .; v_gene: TRBV5-4; CDR3aa: CASSQGGTDTQYF; CDR3nt: TGTGCCAGCAGCCAGGGGGGGACAGATACGCAGTATTTT
abundance: .; len: 16; j_gene: TRBJ2-5; d_gene: .; v_gene: TRBV5-1; CDR3aa: CASSLATGTLQETQYF; CDR3nt: TGCGCCAGCAGCTTGGCCACCGGGACATTGCAAGAGACCCAGTACTTC
abundance: .; len: 16; j_gene: TRBJ1-2; d_gene: .; v_gene: TRBV4-1; CDR3aa: CASSPSPFTGSGGYTF; CDR3nt: TGCGCCAGCAGCCCTTCTCCATTTACCGGGAGCGGGGGCTACACCTTC
abundance: once; len: 16; j_gene: TRBJ2-3; d_gene: TRBD2; v_gene: TRBV30; CDR3aa: CAWSGGTSGKVDTQYF; CDR3nt: TGTGCCTGGAGTGGGGGGACTAGCGGGAAGGTAGATACGCAGTATTTT
abundance: .; len: 14; j_gene: TRBJ2-1; d_gene: TRBD2; v_gene: TRBV28; CDR3aa: CASRGGLAINEQFF; CDR3nt: TGTGCCAGCAGGGGGGGACTAGCGATCAATGAGCAGTTCTTC